Listed below are T cell receptor beta chains from one sample, sequenced in a study of OX40 agonist ivuxolimab in advanced cancers. The method was immunoSEQ multiplex PCR; TCRdb's version includes in-frame clones alone and lacks a portion of them. The table lists around 62,000 clones, around 86% of them singletons. The sequencing here drew on CD4+ or CD8+ T cells sorted from blood, taken in a trial of the OX40 agonist ivuxolimab. These receptor sequences come from an adult with an advanced solid tumor such as melanoma, head and neck, liver or kidney cancer. Each CDR3 is given with its conserved first and last residue. A D gene is named only where the DNA matches it firmly. Not every row has a clone size; where given, it reads once, few, many or a size class.

J gene,clone size,D gene,V gene,CDR3 protein,CDR3 DNA
TRBJ2-2,.,.,TRBV11-3,CASSPTVKRGGELFF,TGTGCCAGCAGCCCGACGGTTAAACGGGGCGGGGAGCTGTTTTTT
TRBJ1-5,.,.,TRBV25-1,CASTGQGNQPQHF,TGTGCCAGCACGGGGCAGGGCAATCAGCCCCAGCATTTT
TRBJ1-5,.,.,TRBV2,CASSAGDMSNQPQHF,TGTGCCAGCAGTGCCGGGGACATGAGCAATCAGCCCCAGCATTTT
TRBJ1-1,.,.,TRBV5-1,CASSLSGGYEAFF,TGCGCCAGCAGCTTGAGTGGGGGCTATGAAGCTTTCTTT
TRBJ2-3,.,TRBD2,TRBV11-2,CASSPRGAGARDTQYF,TGTGCCAGCAGCCCACGGGGAGCGGGGGCTCGAGATACGCAGTATTTT
TRBJ1-3,.,.,TRBV5-1,CASSPQGSGNTIYF,TGCGCCAGCAGCCCACAGGGCTCTGGAAACACCATATATTTT
TRBJ2-1,.,TRBD1,TRBV7-6,CASSLGQPGNEQFF,TGTGCCAGCAGCCTGGGACAGCCGGGCAATGAGCAGTTCTTC
TRBJ1-5,few,TRBD1,TRBV11-2,CASSSLTGGNQPQHF,TGTGCCAGCAGCTCCCTTACAGGGGGGAATCAGCCCCAGCATTTT
TRBJ2-7,once,.,TRBV6-5,CASSPTPASHEQYF,TGTGCCAGCAGCCCCACCCCGGCCAGCCACGAGCAGTACTTC
TRBJ1-4,.,TRBD1,TRBV14,CASSPTGINEKLFF,TGTGCCAGCAGCCCGACAGGGATTAATGAAAAACTGTTTTTT
TRBJ2-1,.,TRBD1,TRBV11-2,CASSYRSRGLGNEQFF,TGTGCCAGCAGCTACCGGTCCAGGGGGCTAGGCAATGAGCAGTTCTTC
TRBJ2-3,.,TRBD2,TRBV5-1,CASSLPIAGGETDTQYF,TGCGCCAGCAGCTTACCCATAGCGGGGGGTGAGACAGATACGCAGTATTTT
TRBJ2-1,.,TRBD2,TRBV2,CASSEELAGGPEQFF,TGTGCCAGCAGTGAAGAACTAGCGGGGGGGCCTGAGCAGTTCTTC
TRBJ1-2,few,.,TRBV6-1,CASSDGGVNYGYTF,TGTGCCAGCAGTGATGGGGGTGTTAACTATGGCTACACCTTC
TRBJ2-1,.,TRBD2,TRBV7-3,CASSDQTSGGTKYNEQFF,TGTGCCAGCAGCGACCAGACTAGCGGGGGGACCAAATACAATGAGCAGTTCTTC
TRBJ1-5,.,TRBD1,TRBV5-4,CASSSQGNNQPQHF,TGTGCCAGCAGCTCACAGGGGAACAATCAGCCCCAGCATTTT
TRBJ1-2,medium-sized,.,TRBV29-1,CSALARTDGYTF,TGCAGCGCCCTGGCCCGGACGGATGGCTACACCTTC
TRBJ2-2,.,TRBD2,TRBV19,CASSIAVGRTGELFF,TGTGCCAGTAGTATAGCGGTCGGGAGGACCGGGGAGCTGTTTTTT
TRBJ1-1,.,TRBD1,TRBV13,CASSLDRGGFMNTEAFF,TGTGCCAGCAGCTTGGACAGGGGGGGGTTCATGAACACTGAAGCTTTCTTT
TRBJ1-2,.,TRBD1,TRBV7-2,CASSLVDRGYTF,TGTGCCAGCAGCTTAGTGGACAGGGGCTACACCTTC
TRBJ2-5,.,.,TRBV4-2,CASSQGVADQETQYF,TGTGCCAGCAGCCAAGGCGTAGCGGATCAAGAGACCCAGTACTTC
TRBJ2-1,.,.,TRBV27,CASSSGQTYNEQFF,TGTGCCAGCAGTTCGGGACAAACATACAATGAGCAGTTCTTC
TRBJ2-1,.,TRBD1,TRBV11-1,CASSWRGGAINEQFF,TGTGCCAGCAGCTGGAGAGGGGGCGCGATAAATGAGCAGTTCTTC
TRBJ2-4,once,.,TRBV7-2,CASSLDRADIGGIQYF,TGTGCCAGCAGCTTAGACAGGGCGGACATCGGGGGCATTCAGTACTTC
TRBJ2-3,.,.,TRBV6-1,CASSGSVRRRTDTQYF,TGTGCCAGCAGTGGATCTGTAAGGCGTAGGACAGATACGCAGTATTTT
TRBJ2-3,.,TRBD1,TRBV5-1,CASSLSPGQGSSSTDTQYF,TGCGCCAGCAGCTTGTCTCCGGGACAGGGATCCTCTAGCACAGATACGCAGTATTTT
TRBJ1-3,.,.,TRBV7-2,CASSLGRGQRGNTIYF,TGTGCCAGCAGCTTAGGCCGGGGGCAGCGTGGAAACACCATATATTTT
TRBJ2-2,few,.,TRBV6-6,CASIRDPGAGELFF,TGTGCCAGCATTCGGGACCCTGGGGCCGGGGAGCTGTTTTTT
TRBJ2-7,.,.,TRBV11-3,CASSPGWVGRPYEQYF,TGTGCCAGCAGCCCCGGGTGGGTGGGCCGGCCCTACGAGCAGTACTTC
TRBJ1-2,.,.,TRBV29-1,CSVYSYGYTF,TGCAGCGTTTACAGCTATGGCTACACCTTC
TRBJ2-7,.,TRBD1,TRBV18,CASSPSAGTDYEQYF,TGTGCCAGCTCACCCAGCGCCGGGACAGACTACGAGCAGTACTTC
TRBJ2-7,.,.,TRBV29-1,CSVVPGSYEQYF,TGCAGCGTTGTCCCGGGATCCTACGAGCAGTACTTC
TRBJ1-6,.,TRBD1,TRBV5-4,CASSWDRGSNSPLHF,TGTGCCAGCAGCTGGGACAGGGGGAGTAATTCACCCCTCCACTTT
TRBJ2-5,.,TRBD1,TRBV11-2,CASSLAGQGIGAQYF,TGTGCCAGCAGCTTAGCGGGACAGGGGATTGGGGCCCAGTACTTC
TRBJ2-3,.,TRBD2,TRBV2,CASTYSGEGDTQYF,TGTGCCAGCACCTATAGCGGGGAAGGGGATACGCAGTATTTT
TRBJ1-2,.,.,TRBV6-6,CAPLACPEGYTF,TGTGCCCCCTTGGCCTGCCCAGAGGGCTACACCTTC
TRBJ1-1,.,.,TRBV2,CASSLGPLADTEAFF,TGTGCCAGCAGCCTCGGACCCCTAGCAGACACTGAAGCTTTCTTT
TRBJ1-5,few,.,TRBV2,CASSGQGNQPQHF,TGTGCCAGCAGTGGACAGGGCAATCAGCCCCAGCATTTT
TRBJ2-7,.,TRBD1,TRBV19,CASSRGQQYEQYF,TGTGCCAGTAGTAGGGGACAGCAATACGAGCAGTACTTC
TRBJ1-1,.,.,TRBV19,CASSFRGQGNTEAFF,TGTGCCAGTAGTTTCCGGGGGCAGGGGAACACTGAAGCTTTCTTT